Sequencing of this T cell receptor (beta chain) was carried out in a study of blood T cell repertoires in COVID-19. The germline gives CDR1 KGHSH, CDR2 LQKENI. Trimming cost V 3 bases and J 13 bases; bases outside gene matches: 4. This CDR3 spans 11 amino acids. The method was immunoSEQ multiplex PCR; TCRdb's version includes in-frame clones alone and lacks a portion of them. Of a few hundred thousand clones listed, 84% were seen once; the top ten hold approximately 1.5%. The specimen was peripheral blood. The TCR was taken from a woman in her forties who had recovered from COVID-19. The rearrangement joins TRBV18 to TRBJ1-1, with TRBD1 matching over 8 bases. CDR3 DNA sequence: TGTGCCAGCTCACCGCAGGGGGCTGTTTTCTTT. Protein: CASSPQGAVFF. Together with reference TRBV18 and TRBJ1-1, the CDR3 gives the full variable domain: NAGVMQNPRHLVRRRGQEARLRCSPMKGHSHVYWYRQLPEEGLKFMVYLQKENIIDESGMPKERFSAEFPKEGPSILRIQQVVRGDSAAYFCASSPQGAVFFGQGTRLTVV.